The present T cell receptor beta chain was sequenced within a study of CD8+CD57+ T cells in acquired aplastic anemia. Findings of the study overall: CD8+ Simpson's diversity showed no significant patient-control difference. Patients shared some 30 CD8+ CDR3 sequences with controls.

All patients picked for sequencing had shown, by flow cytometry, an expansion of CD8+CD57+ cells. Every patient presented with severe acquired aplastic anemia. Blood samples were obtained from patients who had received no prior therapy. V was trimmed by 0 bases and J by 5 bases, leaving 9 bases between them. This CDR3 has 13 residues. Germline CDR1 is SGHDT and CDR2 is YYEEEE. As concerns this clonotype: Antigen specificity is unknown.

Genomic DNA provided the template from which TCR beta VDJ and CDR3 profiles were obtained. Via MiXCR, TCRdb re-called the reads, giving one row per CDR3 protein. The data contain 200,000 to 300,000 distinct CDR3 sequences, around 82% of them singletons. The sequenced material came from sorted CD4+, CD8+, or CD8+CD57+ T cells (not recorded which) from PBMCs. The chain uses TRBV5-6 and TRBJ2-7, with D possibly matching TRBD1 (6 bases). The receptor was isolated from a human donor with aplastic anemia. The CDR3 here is CASSLDRVDEQYF. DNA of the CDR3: TGTGCCAGCAGCTTGGACAGGGTGGACGAGCAGTACTTC.